This T cell receptor beta chain was documented in a study of T cells in Graves' hyperthyroidism and ophthalmopathy. A roughly 9.1 ml volume of fresh peripheral blood provided the PBMCs. Amplification of TCR beta CDR3 regions was performed using RNA transcripts as template. A first-round RT-PCR of the TCR CDR3 used the HTBI primer set. Via MiXCR, TCRdb re-called the multiplex PCR reads, giving one row per CDR3 protein. The sample lists about 370,000 distinct CDR3 sequences; approximately 14% were seen once. Germline V lookup: CDR1 LNHDA, CDR2 SQIVND (reference sequence). Trimming shortened V by 3 bases and J by 4 bases, and 10 bases separated the two germline ends. The CDR3 totals 15 residues.

This TCR derives from a woman in her sixties or seventies with Graves' ophthalmopathy. The rearrangement joins TRBV19 to TRBJ2-6; D perhaps matches TRBD2 (5 bases). Sequencing was performed on blood. This chain's CDR3 is CASSIGGYGANVLTF. The CDR3, as DNA: TGTGCCAGTAGTATCGGAGGTTACGGGGCCAACGTCCTGACTTTC.